This T cell receptor (beta chain) was recorded in a study of neurological immune-mediated disorders. The sample holds many counts of this clonotype. V was pared by 3 bases and J by 9 bases, with 6 bases of the junction left unmatched. CDR1 is LGHNA and CDR2 is YSLEER in the germline V gene. This CDR3 has 14 residues. The authors made cDNA by 5'RACE with 10-nucleotide random UMIs. One entry per CDR3 protein, called by TCRdb with MiXCR from the 5' RACE reads. The repertoire holds around 130,000 distinct CDR3 sequences, with about 3.4% as singletons. The TCR originated in a woman in her twenties or thirties with multiple sclerosis. The chain is built from TRBV4-3 and TRBJ2-1; TRBD1 matches 9 bases. Sequenced sample: PBMCs. CDR3: CASSQRQGGSEQFF. The CDR3, as DNA: TGCGCCAGCAGCCAGAGACAGGGGGGCAGTGAGCAGTTCTTC.